These T cell receptor beta chains were read from a single sample in a study of cytomegalovirus exposure and HLA in healthy donors. This table comes from immunoSEQ multiplex PCR, and its TCRdb copy is limited to in-frame clones, with some not included. The sample holds approximately 100,000 clones, roughly 77% seen once. Material: PBMCs. The origin of the receptors is a man between 40 and 49 years old in good health and CMV-seronegative. Each CDR3 is given with its conserved first and last residue. Fields, in order: J gene, clone size, V gene, D gene, CDR3 DNA, CDR3 protein. D genes are given only for firm matches. Clone size appears in some rows only: once, few, many, or a class for an expanded clone.

j_call: TRBJ2-1; clone_size: NA; v_call: TRBV6-6; d_call: TRBD1; cdr3_nt: TGTGCCAGCAGTTACCCAGGGGGCGCGAAGAATGAGCAGTTCTTC; cdr3_aa: CASSYPGGAKNEQFF
j_call: TRBJ1-1; clone_size: few; v_call: TRBV9; d_call: NA; cdr3_nt: TGTGCCAGCAGCGTAGAACAGGTAAACACTGAAGCTTTCTTT; cdr3_aa: CASSVEQVNTEAFF
j_call: TRBJ2-5; clone_size: NA; v_call: TRBV2; d_call: NA; cdr3_nt: TGTGCCAGCAGTTTCGGGACTCCGCAGCCCCAAGAGACCCAGTACTTC; cdr3_aa: CASSFGTPQPQETQYF
j_call: TRBJ2-7; clone_size: NA; v_call: TRBV5-1; d_call: TRBD2; cdr3_nt: TGCGCCAGCAGCTACCACCCCACTAGCGGGAGCTCCTACGAGCAGTACTTC; cdr3_aa: CASSYHPTSGSSYEQYF
j_call: TRBJ2-2; clone_size: NA; v_call: TRBV6-5; d_call: TRBD1; cdr3_nt: TGTGCCAGCAGTTACACAGGGGGGACCGGGGAGCTGTTTTTT; cdr3_aa: CASSYTGGTGELFF
j_call: TRBJ2-1; clone_size: NA; v_call: TRBV6-6; d_call: TRBD2; cdr3_nt: TGTGCCAGCGGGACTAGCCAAGGAAAAAATGAGCAGTTCTTC; cdr3_aa: CASGTSQGKNEQFF
j_call: TRBJ2-7; clone_size: NA; v_call: TRBV2; d_call: NA; cdr3_nt: TGTGCCAGCATATTCAGGGGAGACTACGAGCAGTACTTC; cdr3_aa: CASIFRGDYEQYF
j_call: TRBJ1-4; clone_size: NA; v_call: TRBV5-1; d_call: TRBD1; cdr3_nt: TGCGCCAGCAGCTTGGGGACAGGGTCTAATGAAAAACTGTTTTTT; cdr3_aa: CASSLGTGSNEKLFF
j_call: TRBJ1-4; clone_size: NA; v_call: TRBV7-2; d_call: NA; cdr3_nt: TGTGCCAGCAGCGCCCAGGGTTTGGCTAATGAAAAACTGTTTTTT; cdr3_aa: CASSAQGLANEKLFF
j_call: TRBJ2-7; clone_size: NA; v_call: TRBV14; d_call: NA; cdr3_nt: TGTGCCAGCAGCCAAGTCAGGGTAGCCCACGAGCAGTACTTC; cdr3_aa: CASSQVRVAHEQYF
j_call: TRBJ1-6; clone_size: NA; v_call: TRBV9; d_call: NA; cdr3_nt: TGTGCCAGCAGCGTGTCAGGGCGCGATTCACCCCTCCACTTT; cdr3_aa: CASSVSGRDSPLHF
j_call: TRBJ2-7; clone_size: NA; v_call: TRBV2; d_call: NA; cdr3_nt: TGTGCCAGCAGTCTAGGAGCTAACTACGAGCAGTACTTC; cdr3_aa: CASSLGANYEQYF
j_call: TRBJ2-1; clone_size: NA; v_call: TRBV4-3; d_call: TRBD2; cdr3_nt: TGCGCCAGCAGCCAAGTTTTAGGTGCGGGGGGTGAGCAGTTCTTC; cdr3_aa: CASSQVLGAGGEQFF
j_call: TRBJ2-3; clone_size: NA; v_call: TRBV27; d_call: NA; cdr3_nt: TGTGCCAGCACCAACTATGATACGCAGTATTTT; cdr3_aa: CASTNYDTQYF
j_call: TRBJ2-5; clone_size: NA; v_call: TRBV6-1; d_call: NA; cdr3_nt: TGTGCCAGCCGTGAGCAAGAGGCCCAGTACTTC; cdr3_aa: CASREQEAQYF
j_call: TRBJ2-5; clone_size: NA; v_call: TRBV19; d_call: NA; cdr3_nt: TGTGCCAGTAGTATACTCAGGGATGAGACCCAGTACTTC; cdr3_aa: CASSILRDETQYF
j_call: TRBJ2-5; clone_size: NA; v_call: TRBV9; d_call: NA; cdr3_nt: TGTGCCAGCAGCGTATCTGGCGGGGGCATCCAAGAGACCCAGTACTTC; cdr3_aa: CASSVSGGGIQETQYF
j_call: TRBJ1-1; clone_size: once; v_call: TRBV5-1; d_call: NA; cdr3_nt: TGCGCCAGCAGCATGACAGGGAACACTGAAGCTTTCTTT; cdr3_aa: CASSMTGNTEAFF
j_call: TRBJ2-5; clone_size: once; v_call: TRBV15; d_call: NA; cdr3_nt: TGTGCCACCAGCAGAGAGTCTTTAGAGACCCAGTACTTC; cdr3_aa: CATSRESLETQYF
j_call: TRBJ2-7; clone_size: NA; v_call: TRBV2; d_call: TRBD1; cdr3_nt: TGTGCCAGCACGGAGGAAAGGGGGCAGTCCTACGAGCAGTACTTC; cdr3_aa: CASTEERGQSYEQYF
j_call: TRBJ1-5; clone_size: NA; v_call: TRBV28; d_call: TRBD1; cdr3_nt: TGTGCCAGCAGTCCCTACAGGGGCGGTAGCAATCAGCCCCAGCATTTT; cdr3_aa: CASSPYRGGSNQPQHF
j_call: TRBJ1-6; clone_size: NA; v_call: TRBV9; d_call: NA; cdr3_nt: TGTGCCAGCAGCGCCGACAGCACTTCACCCCTCCACTTT; cdr3_aa: CASSADSTSPLHF
j_call: TRBJ2-3; clone_size: NA; v_call: TRBV19; d_call: TRBD1; cdr3_nt: TGTGCCACAGACAGACAGGGGATGGGCACAGATACGCAGTATTTT; cdr3_aa: CATDRQGMGTDTQYF
j_call: TRBJ1-3; clone_size: NA; v_call: TRBV27; d_call: NA; cdr3_nt: TGTGCCAGCAGTTCCCCGGGGGGCACCATATATTTT; cdr3_aa: CASSSPGGTIYF
j_call: TRBJ2-1; clone_size: NA; v_call: TRBV11-2; d_call: TRBD2; cdr3_nt: TGTGCCAGCAGCTTAGCGGGGGGTTGGAGTGATGAGCAGTTCTTC; cdr3_aa: CASSLAGGWSDEQFF
j_call: TRBJ2-3; clone_size: NA; v_call: TRBV5-1; d_call: TRBD1; cdr3_nt: TGCGCCAGCAGCTTGAGGGACAGGGAGTCAGATACGCAGTATTTT; cdr3_aa: CASSLRDRESDTQYF
j_call: TRBJ1-1; clone_size: few; v_call: TRBV18; d_call: NA; cdr3_nt: TGTGCCAGCTCTGCAGCACCGGGGTTGGGCACTGAAGCTTTCTTT; cdr3_aa: CASSAAPGLGTEAFF
j_call: TRBJ2-5; clone_size: NA; v_call: TRBV10-3; d_call: NA; cdr3_nt: TGTGCCATCAGTGGACAGCAAGAGACCCAGTACTTC; cdr3_aa: CAISGQQETQYF
j_call: TRBJ2-1; clone_size: NA; v_call: TRBV6-1; d_call: NA; cdr3_nt: TGTGCCAGCAGTGATACTTTGTATGGAGGGGATGAGCAGTTCTTC; cdr3_aa: CASSDTLYGGDEQFF
j_call: TRBJ2-2; clone_size: NA; v_call: TRBV5-1; d_call: TRBD1; cdr3_nt: TGCGCCAGCAGCCTTACAGACAGGGCCGGGGAGCTGTTTTTT; cdr3_aa: CASSLTDRAGELFF
j_call: TRBJ2-2; clone_size: NA; v_call: TRBV27; d_call: TRBD2; cdr3_nt: TGTGCCAGCAGTTCGGGACTAGCGGGGACCGGGGAGCTGTTTTTT; cdr3_aa: CASSSGLAGTGELFF
j_call: TRBJ1-6; clone_size: NA; v_call: TRBV2; d_call: NA; cdr3_nt: TGTGCCAGCAGTAGCAGGGCGGGGAATTCACCCCTCCACTTT; cdr3_aa: CASSSRAGNSPLHF
j_call: TRBJ2-2; clone_size: NA; v_call: TRBV7-6; d_call: NA; cdr3_nt: TGTGCCAGCCACCATAGGACAGACGATACCGGGGAGCTGTTTTTT; cdr3_aa: CASHHRTDDTGELFF
j_call: TRBJ1-1; clone_size: NA; v_call: TRBV19; d_call: NA; cdr3_nt: TGTGCCAGTAGTAGCTGGAATCTGGTTGCAGGAAAGAACACTGAAGCTTTCTTT; cdr3_aa: CASSSWNLVAGKNTEAFF
j_call: TRBJ2-1; clone_size: NA; v_call: TRBV19; d_call: TRBD1; cdr3_nt: TGTGCCAGTATGGGTGGGACAGGGCGCTACAATGAGCAGTTCTTC; cdr3_aa: CASMGGTGRYNEQFF
j_call: TRBJ1-2; clone_size: NA; v_call: TRBV7-8; d_call: TRBD1; cdr3_nt: TGTGCCAGCAGCTTAGGGACAGGGGGTAGGACTAACTATGGCTACACCTTC; cdr3_aa: CASSLGTGGRTNYGYTF
j_call: TRBJ2-3; clone_size: once; v_call: TRBV5-1; d_call: TRBD2; cdr3_nt: TGCGCCAGCAGCTTGAAGACTAGCGGTCCAGATACGCAGTATTTT; cdr3_aa: CASSLKTSGPDTQYF
j_call: TRBJ1-1; clone_size: once; v_call: TRBV18; d_call: NA; cdr3_nt: TGTGCCAGCTCACCACTAGGGACAAATATTAACACTGAAGCTTTCTTT; cdr3_aa: CASSPLGTNINTEAFF
j_call: TRBJ2-7; clone_size: NA; v_call: TRBV11-3; d_call: NA; cdr3_nt: TGTGCCAGCAGCTTAGGCCGGGCAGGGTCGACCGAGCAGTACTTC; cdr3_aa: CASSLGRAGSTEQYF
j_call: TRBJ1-2; clone_size: NA; v_call: TRBV6-1; d_call: NA; cdr3_nt: TGTGCCAGCAGCCCCGGGTCTAACTATGGCTACACCTTC; cdr3_aa: CASSPGSNYGYTF
j_call: TRBJ2-7; clone_size: NA; v_call: TRBV7-6; d_call: TRBD2; cdr3_nt: TGTGCCAGCAGCTTAAGATTAGCGGGTACTTACGAGCAGTACTTC; cdr3_aa: CASSLRLAGTYEQYF
j_call: TRBJ2-1; clone_size: once; v_call: TRBV27; d_call: TRBD2; cdr3_nt: TGTGCCAGCAGTGCCCGACTAGCGGGGGAACGGACCAATGAGCAGTTCTTC; cdr3_aa: CASSARLAGERTNEQFF
j_call: TRBJ2-7; clone_size: NA; v_call: TRBV14; d_call: TRBD1; cdr3_nt: TGTGCCAGCAGCCCCCGGGACAGGGGCGACGAGCAGTACTTC; cdr3_aa: CASSPRDRGDEQYF
j_call: TRBJ2-3; clone_size: NA; v_call: TRBV5-5; d_call: NA; cdr3_nt: TGTGCCAGCAGCTTGTTGGCTAGCACAGATACGCAGTATTTT; cdr3_aa: CASSLLASTDTQYF
j_call: TRBJ1-1; clone_size: NA; v_call: TRBV15; d_call: NA; cdr3_nt: TGTGCCACCAGCAGAGATATCACTGAAGCTTTCTTT; cdr3_aa: CATSRDITEAFF
j_call: TRBJ2-2; clone_size: NA; v_call: TRBV5-1; d_call: NA; cdr3_nt: TGCGCCAGCAGCTCTACAGAGAACACCGGGGAGCTGTTTTTT; cdr3_aa: CASSSTENTGELFF
j_call: TRBJ2-3; clone_size: NA; v_call: TRBV5-4; d_call: TRBD1; cdr3_nt: TGTGCCAGCAGCTTGGACAGGGGGACAGATACGCAGTATTTT; cdr3_aa: CASSLDRGTDTQYF
j_call: TRBJ1-1; clone_size: once; v_call: TRBV28; d_call: NA; cdr3_nt: TGTGCCAGCAGTTTAGCAGGGTCGAGAGGCACTGAAGCTTTCTTT; cdr3_aa: CASSLAGSRGTEAFF
j_call: TRBJ1-4; clone_size: few; v_call: TRBV4-3; d_call: NA; cdr3_nt: TGCGCCAGCAGCCAAGAAGGGGGTGAAAAACTGTTTTTT; cdr3_aa: CASSQEGGEKLFF
j_call: TRBJ2-7; clone_size: NA; v_call: TRBV6-5; d_call: TRBD2; cdr3_nt: TGTGCCAGCAGTTATAAAGGGACTAGCGGGGCCTACGAGCAGTACTTC; cdr3_aa: CASSYKGTSGAYEQYF
j_call: TRBJ2-7; clone_size: NA; v_call: TRBV7-3; d_call: TRBD1; cdr3_nt: TGTGCCAGCAGCTTAAAAGGGACAGGAATGTACGAGCAGTACTTC; cdr3_aa: CASSLKGTGMYEQYF
j_call: TRBJ1-5; clone_size: NA; v_call: TRBV21-1; d_call: NA; cdr3_nt: TGTGCCAGCAGCAACGACTCGACAGGGGCCCACGGCAATCAGCCCCAGCATTTT; cdr3_aa: CASSNDSTGAHGNQPQHF
j_call: TRBJ2-7; clone_size: once; v_call: TRBV5-4; d_call: TRBD2; cdr3_nt: TGTGCCAGCAGCTTGGATCTAGCGGGTCGCGAGCAGTACTTC; cdr3_aa: CASSLDLAGREQYF